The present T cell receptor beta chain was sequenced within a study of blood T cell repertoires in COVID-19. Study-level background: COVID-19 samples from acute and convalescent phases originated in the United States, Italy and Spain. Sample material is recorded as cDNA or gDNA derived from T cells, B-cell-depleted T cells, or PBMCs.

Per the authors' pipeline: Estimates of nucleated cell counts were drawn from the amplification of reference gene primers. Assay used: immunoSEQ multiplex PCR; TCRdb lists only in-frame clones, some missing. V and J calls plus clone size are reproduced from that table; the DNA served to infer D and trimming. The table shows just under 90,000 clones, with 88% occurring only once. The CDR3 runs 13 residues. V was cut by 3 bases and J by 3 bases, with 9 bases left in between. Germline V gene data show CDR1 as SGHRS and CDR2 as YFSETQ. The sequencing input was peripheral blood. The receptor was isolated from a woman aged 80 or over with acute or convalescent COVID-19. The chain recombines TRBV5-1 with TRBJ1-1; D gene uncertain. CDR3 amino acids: CASSSVSDTEAFF. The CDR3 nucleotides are TGCGCCAGCAGCTCCGTGTCAGACACTGAAGCTTTCTTT.